Sequencing of this T cell receptor beta chain was carried out in a study of OX40 agonist ivuxolimab in advanced cancers. Points from the study as a whole: In CD8+ T cells, expanded clones were on average more numerous than in CD4+.

Repertoires were generated with immunoSEQ multiplex PCR, while TCRdb's copy carries only in-frame clones and drops some. Of 90,000 to 100,000 clones detected, 90% to 95% appear once; the ten largest clones hold around 2.6%. A word on this clone: Its antigen remains unidentified.

The CDR3 is 14 residues long. CDR1 SGHRS and CDR2 YFSETQ come from the germline V gene. V lost 6 bases and J lost 3, with 14 bases in between. The source of this sequence is an adult with an advanced solid tumor such as melanoma, head and neck, liver or kidney cancer. The V and J genes are TRBV5-1 and TRBJ2-3; either TRBD1 or TRBD2 may fit D (5 bases each). Source: CD4+ or CD8+ T cells sorted from blood, taken in a trial of the OX40 agonist ivuxolimab. The CDR3 region has the DNA TGCGCCAGCAACGCCGGGACGAGTACAGATACGCAGTATTTT. Residues: CASNAGTSTDTQYF.